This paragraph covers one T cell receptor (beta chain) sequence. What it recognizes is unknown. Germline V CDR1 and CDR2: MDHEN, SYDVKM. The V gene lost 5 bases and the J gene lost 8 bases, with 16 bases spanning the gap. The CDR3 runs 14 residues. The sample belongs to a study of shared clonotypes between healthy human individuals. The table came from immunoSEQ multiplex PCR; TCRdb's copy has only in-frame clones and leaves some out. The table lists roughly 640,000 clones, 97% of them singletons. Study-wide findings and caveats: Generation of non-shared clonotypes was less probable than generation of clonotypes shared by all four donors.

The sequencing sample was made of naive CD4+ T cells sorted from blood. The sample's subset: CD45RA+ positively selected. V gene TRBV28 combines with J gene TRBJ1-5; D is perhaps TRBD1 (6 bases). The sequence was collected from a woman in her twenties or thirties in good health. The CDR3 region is CASSHSGAREPQHF. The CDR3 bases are TGTGCCAGCAGTCACTCAGGGGCCAGGGAGCCCCAGCATTTT.